This record looks at one TCR beta chain sequence and its context. Its cognate antigen is unknown. This may be a read error, as it is one base from a much larger clone. This specimen comes from a study of neurological immune-mediated disorders. Study-wide points: Phylogenetic grouping put 18 of 34 multiple sclerosis patients' repertoires into one related-CDR3 cluster, a possible signature.

CDR3 length: 12 residues. The germline V gene has CDR1 SQVTM and CDR2 ANQGSEA. TCRdb processed the 5' RACE reads anew with MiXCR; each CDR3 protein has one entry. The table records around 66,000 distinct CDR3 sequences, 5.2% of them present only once. The sequence came from a young woman with multiple sclerosis. Sequencing was performed on PBMCs. The chain has TRBV29-1 and TRBJ1-5, with D unclear. The CDR3 loop is CSVGYRNQPQNF. CDR3 DNA sequence: TGCAGCGTTGGTTACCGCAATCAGCCCCAGAATTTT.